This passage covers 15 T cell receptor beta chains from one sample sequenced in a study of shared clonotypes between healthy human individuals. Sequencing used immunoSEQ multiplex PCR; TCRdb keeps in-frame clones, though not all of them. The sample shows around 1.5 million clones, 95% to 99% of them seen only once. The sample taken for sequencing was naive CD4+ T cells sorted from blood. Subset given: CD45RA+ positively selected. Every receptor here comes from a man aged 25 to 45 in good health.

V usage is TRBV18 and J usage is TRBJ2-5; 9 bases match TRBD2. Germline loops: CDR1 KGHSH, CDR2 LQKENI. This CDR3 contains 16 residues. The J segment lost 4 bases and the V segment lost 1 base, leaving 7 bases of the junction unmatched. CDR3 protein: CASSPLRAGGRETQYF. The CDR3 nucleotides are TGTGCCAGCTCACCACTAAGGGCGGGAGGGCGAGAGACCCAGTACTTC.

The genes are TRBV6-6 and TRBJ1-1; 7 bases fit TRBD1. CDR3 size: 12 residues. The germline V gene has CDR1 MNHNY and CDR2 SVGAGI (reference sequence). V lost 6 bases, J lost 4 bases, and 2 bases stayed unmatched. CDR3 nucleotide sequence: TGTGCCAGCAGGAGGGGGCCCACTGAAGCTTTCTTT. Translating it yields CASRRGPTEAFF.

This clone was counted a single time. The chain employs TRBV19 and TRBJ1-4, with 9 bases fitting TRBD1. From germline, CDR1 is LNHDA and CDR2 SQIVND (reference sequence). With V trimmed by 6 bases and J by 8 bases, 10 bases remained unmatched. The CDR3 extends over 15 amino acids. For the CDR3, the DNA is TGTGCCAGTAGAAAGCCGGGACAGGGTAGAGAAAAACTGTTTTTT. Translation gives CASRKPGQGREKLFF.

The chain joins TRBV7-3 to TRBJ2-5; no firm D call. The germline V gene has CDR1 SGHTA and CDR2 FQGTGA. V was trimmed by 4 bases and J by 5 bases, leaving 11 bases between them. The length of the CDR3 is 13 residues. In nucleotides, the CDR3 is TGTGCCAGCAGCTGGTCACCCGGGGAGACCCAGTACTTC. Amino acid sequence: CASSWSPGETQYF.

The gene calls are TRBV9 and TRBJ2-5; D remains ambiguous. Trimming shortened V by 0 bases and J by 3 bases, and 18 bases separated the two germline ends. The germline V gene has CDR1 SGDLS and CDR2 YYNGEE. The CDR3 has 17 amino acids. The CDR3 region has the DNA TGTGCCAGCAGCGTAGACTCCAATCGTGAGCGCGAAGAGACCCAGTACTTC. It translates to CASSVDSNREREETQYF.

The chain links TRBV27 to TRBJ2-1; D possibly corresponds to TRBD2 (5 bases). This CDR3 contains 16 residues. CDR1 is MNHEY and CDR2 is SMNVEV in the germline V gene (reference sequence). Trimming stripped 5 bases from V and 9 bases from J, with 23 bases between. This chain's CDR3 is CASSSLEAQRRAEQFF. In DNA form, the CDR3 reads TGTGCCAGCAGTAGCCTGGAGGCCCAACGACGGGCTGAGCAGTTCTTC.

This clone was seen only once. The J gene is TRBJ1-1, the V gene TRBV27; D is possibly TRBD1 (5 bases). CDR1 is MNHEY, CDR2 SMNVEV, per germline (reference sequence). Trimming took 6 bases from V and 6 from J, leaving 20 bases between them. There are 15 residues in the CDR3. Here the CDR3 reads CASRGAGNRGAEAFF. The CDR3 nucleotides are TGTGCCAGCAGAGGGGCGGGGAATAGGGGTGCTGAAGCTTTCTTT.

CDR3 in DNA: TGCGCCAGCAGCGCGGGACAGCCCAACTCTGGAAACACCATATATTTT. It translates to CASSAGQPNSGNTIYF. The chain employs TRBV5-1 and TRBJ1-3; TRBD1 matches 7 bases. CDR1 and CDR2 from the germline V gene are SGHRS and YFSETQ. This CDR3 region has 16 residues. With 4 bases clipped from V and 0 bases from J, the junction kept 7 bases outside the gene matches.

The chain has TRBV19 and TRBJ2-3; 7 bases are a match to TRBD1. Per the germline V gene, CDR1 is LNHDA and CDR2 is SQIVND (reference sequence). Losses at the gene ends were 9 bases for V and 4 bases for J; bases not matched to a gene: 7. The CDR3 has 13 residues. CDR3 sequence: CASNTGVADTQYF. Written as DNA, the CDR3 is TGTGCCAGCAATACAGGGGTTGCAGATACGCAGTATTTT.

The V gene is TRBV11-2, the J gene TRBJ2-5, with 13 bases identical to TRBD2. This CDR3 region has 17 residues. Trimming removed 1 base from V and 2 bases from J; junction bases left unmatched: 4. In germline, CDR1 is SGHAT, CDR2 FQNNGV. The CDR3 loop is CASSLVLAGGSQETQYF. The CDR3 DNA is TGTGCCAGCAGCTTAGTACTAGCGGGAGGGTCGCAAGAGACCCAGTACTTC.

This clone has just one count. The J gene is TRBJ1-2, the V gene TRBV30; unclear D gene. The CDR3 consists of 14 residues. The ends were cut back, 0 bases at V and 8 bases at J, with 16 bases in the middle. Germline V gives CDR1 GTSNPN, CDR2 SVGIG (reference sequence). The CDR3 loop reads CAWSVPPGLNGYTF. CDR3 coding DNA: TGTGCCTGGAGTGTACCCCCAGGTTTGAACGGCTACACCTTC.

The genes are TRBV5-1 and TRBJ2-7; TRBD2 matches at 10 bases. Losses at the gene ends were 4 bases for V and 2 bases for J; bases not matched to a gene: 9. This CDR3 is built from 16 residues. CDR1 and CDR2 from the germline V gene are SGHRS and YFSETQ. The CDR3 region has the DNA TGCGCCAGCAGCCCGACCGTAGCGGGAGGTACCTACGAGCAGTACTTC. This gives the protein CASSPTVAGGTYEQYF.

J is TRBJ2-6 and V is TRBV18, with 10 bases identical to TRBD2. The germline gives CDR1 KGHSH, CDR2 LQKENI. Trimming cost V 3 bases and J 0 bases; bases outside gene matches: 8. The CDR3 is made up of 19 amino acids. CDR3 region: CASSPSVIAGGSGANVLTF. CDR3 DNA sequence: TGTGCCAGCTCACCCTCAGTTATAGCGGGAGGCTCTGGGGCCAACGTCCTGACTTTC.

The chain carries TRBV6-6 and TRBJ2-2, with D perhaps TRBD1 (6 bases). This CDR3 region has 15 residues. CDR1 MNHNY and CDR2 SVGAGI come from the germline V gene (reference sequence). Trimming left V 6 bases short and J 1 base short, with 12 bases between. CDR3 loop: CASSPKTGNTGELFF. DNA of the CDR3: TGTGCCAGCAGCCCTAAGACAGGGAACACCGGGGAGCTGTTTTTT.

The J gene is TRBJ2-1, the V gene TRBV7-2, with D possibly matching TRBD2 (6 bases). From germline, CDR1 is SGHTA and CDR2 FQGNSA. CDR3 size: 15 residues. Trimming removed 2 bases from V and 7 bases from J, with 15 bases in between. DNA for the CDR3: TGTGCCAGCAGCTTAAGTTTTGGGGACTCAAATGAGCAGTTCTTC. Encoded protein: CASSLSFGDSNEQFF. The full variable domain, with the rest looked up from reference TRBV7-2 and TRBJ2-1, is GAGVSQSPSNKVTEKGKDVELRCDPISGHTALYWYRQSLGQGLEFLIYFQGNSAPDKSGLPSDRFSAERTGGSVSTLTIQRTQQEDSAVYLCASSLSFGDSNEQFFGPGTRLTVL.